Below, 27 T cell receptor beta chains from the same sample are listed, as sequenced in a study of T cells in Graves' hyperthyroidism and ophthalmopathy. RNA transcripts gave rise to amplified TCR beta CDR3 regions. RT-PCR in the first round (using the HTBI primer set) targeted the TCR CDR3. MiXCR, run by TCRdb on the multiplex PCR reads, gives a single entry per CDR3 protein. The sample comprises approximately 370,000 distinct CDR3 sequences, about 17% of which are singletons, and 34% rests with the top ten. Sequencing was performed on blood. The receptors shown here come from a woman aged 30 to 39 with Graves' hyperthyroidism that later progressed to Graves' ophthalmopathy.

This clonotype was observed at least ten times. The genes are TRBV6-1 and TRBJ2-5, with 9 nucleotides matching TRBD2. This CDR3 comprises 15 residues. Trimming at V came to 3 bases and at J to 5 bases, leaving 7 bases not matched to a gene. The V gene's germline CDR1 is MNHNS and CDR2 SASEGT. Here the CDR3 reads CASSDAGLAMETQYF. The CDR3 region has the DNA TGTGCCAGCAGTGATGCGGGACTAGCTATGGAGACCCAGTACTTC.

The CDR3 spells CSARDGRLANYGYTF. In DNA, the CDR3 is TGCAGTGCTAGAGATGGTAGACTAGCTAACTATGGCTACACCTTC. The chain links TRBV20-1 to TRBJ1-2; D uncertain. Trimming took 0 bases from V and 0 from J, leaving 11 bases between them. There are 15 residues in the CDR3. Germline-derived CDR1 and CDR2 are DFQATT and SNEGSKA (reference sequence).

Only a few counts were recorded for this clonotype. CDR3 in amino acids: CASSPGYPFSVETQYF. The CDR3 DNA sequence: TGTGCCAGCTCACCAGGATACCCGTTTTCTGTTGAGACCCAGTACTTC. This chain connects TRBV18 to TRBJ2-5; D uncertain. The CDR3 is 16 amino acids. The germline V gene has CDR1 KGHSH and CDR2 LQKENI. Trimming took off 2 bases at V and 5 bases at J, with 18 bases between the two ends.

This chain joins TRBV4-1 and TRBJ2-7, with D possibly being TRBD2 (6 bases). Trimming shortened V by 1 base and J by 5 bases, and 12 bases separated the two germline ends. Per germline, CDR1 MGHRA and CDR2 YSYEKL. The CDR3 is made up of 14 amino acids. The CDR3 sequence: CASSQAPGSDEQYF. The DNA of the CDR3 is TGCGCCAGCAGCCAAGCCCCCGGGAGCGACGAGCAGTACTTC.

This clonotype was observed a few times. This chain links TRBV5-1 with TRBJ2-1; D call uncertain. Trimming left V 1 base short and J 8 bases short, with 10 bases between. This CDR3 has 13 amino acids. CDR1 is SGHRS, CDR2 YFSETQ, per germline. The CDR3 region has the DNA TGCGCCAGCAGCTTGTTCAGGCTCGATGAGCAGTTCTTC. Translation gives CASSLFRLDEQFF.

J is TRBJ2-7 and V is TRBV12-3 or TRBV12-4, with D possibly matching TRBD1 (6 bases). The CDR3 consists of 13 residues. The germline V and J ends were trimmed by 5 bases and 3 bases, with 11 bases remaining between them. The CDR3 spells CASSPAQGYEQYF. The CDR3 DNA is TGTGCCAGCAGTCCAGCACAGGGCTACGAGCAGTACTTC.

This clonotype was seen repeatedly, ten times or more. V is TRBV20-1 and J is TRBJ2-1; TRBD2 might be the D (6 bases). The V gene's germline CDR1 is DFQATT and CDR2 SNEGSKA (reference sequence). The germline V and J ends were trimmed by 1 base and 4 bases, with 14 bases remaining between them. The CDR3 has 15 residues. The CDR3 coding sequence is TGCAGTGCTAGAGGGTGGGTTAGCGGATACAATGAGCAGTTCTTC. It yields the protein CSARGWVSGYNEQFF.

This clonotype appeared many times. The chain carries TRBV28 and TRBJ1-1; D is uncertain. Looked up from germline, CDR1 is MDHEN and CDR2 is SYDVKM. There are 12 residues in the CDR3. Trimming took 3 bases from V and 11 from J, leaving 13 bases between them. CDR3 protein: CASSLMEVAAFF. CDR3 in DNA: TGTGCCAGCAGTTTGATGGAGGTTGCGGCTTTCTTT.

This clonotype was seen more than once but under ten times. The chain employs TRBV9 and TRBJ1-2; 8 nucleotides agree with TRBD1. CDR3 length: 12 residues. J gave up 8 bases and V 3 bases, and 3 bases lay outside the gene matches. Per the germline V gene, CDR1 is SGDLS and CDR2 is YYNGEE. CDR3 nucleotide sequence: TGTGCCAGCAGCGGCCGGGACAGGGGCTACACCTTC. Its translation is CASSGRDRGYTF.

V and J are TRBV28 and TRBJ2-2; D may be TRBD2 (5 bases). There are 16 residues in the CDR3. Germline V lookup: CDR1 MDHEN, CDR2 SYDVKM. Deletions cut 4 bases from V and 0 bases from J, with 12 bases between. CDR3 sequence (DNA): TGTGCCAGCAGTTCCGGAGTGGGAGCGAACACCGGGGAGCTGTTTTTT. Translation: CASSSGVGANTGELFF.

This clonotype was detected ten times or more. The chain recombines TRBV10-3 with TRBJ2-6; TRBD2 agrees at 8 bases. Germline V gene sequence: CDR1 ENHRY, CDR2 SYGVKD. The trim removed 10 bases at V and 2 bases at J, leaving 13 bases unmatched. The CDR3 length is 17 residues. The CDR3 region has the DNA TGTGCCACCGATCCCGGGGGGGGAGAAGCTGGGGCCAACGTCCTGACTTTC. It codes for CATDPGGGEAGANVLTF.

This clonotype was recorded a few times. The chain recombines TRBV12-3 or TRBV12-4 with TRBJ1-3; TRBD1 agrees at 7 bases. V shed 6 bases and J 0 bases; nucleotides not matched to a gene: 11. The CDR3 length is 17 residues. The CDR3 loop reads CASSPWQGGTSGNTIYF. CDR3 in DNA: TGTGCCAGCAGCCCGTGGCAGGGGGGAACCTCTGGAAACACCATATATTTT.

This clonotype has a count of ten or more. The V gene is TRBV28, the J gene TRBJ1-5; the D gene is possibly TRBD1 (5 bases). Germline-derived CDR1 and CDR2 are MDHEN and SYDVKM. The germline V and J ends were trimmed by 8 bases and 6 bases, with 14 bases remaining between them. The CDR3 length is 13 residues. The CDR3 DNA reads as TGTGCCAGCGGTGGGGGGATAAGTCAGCCCCAGCATTTT. This sequence encodes CASGGGISQPQHF.

This clonotype appeared many times. This sequence joins TRBV12-3 or TRBV12-4 and TRBJ2-3; D is uncertain. This CDR3 contains 13 residues. V was cut by 6 bases and J by 3 bases, with 10 bases left in between. The CDR3 DNA reads as TGTGCCAGCAGCCCAGACGGAACAGATACGCAGTATTTT. Its translation is CASSPDGTDTQYF.

This clonotype has ten or more counts. The chain links TRBV28 to TRBJ1-2, with D possibly being TRBD1 (5 bases). Trimming shortened V by 2 bases and J by 4 bases, and 11 bases separated the two germline ends. CDR1 and CDR2 from the germline V gene are MDHEN and SYDVKM. The CDR3 covers 14 residues. DNA of the CDR3: TGTGCCAGCAGTTTAGCAGGGTTCACCTATGGCTACACCTTC. Encoded protein: CASSLAGFTYGYTF.

In the case of this clonotype: A much larger clone is a single base away; this may be a read error. The chain uses TRBV3-1 and TRBJ2-1; 11 bases match TRBD2. Germline CDR1 is LGHDT and CDR2 is YNNKEL (reference sequence). The ends lost 6 bases at V and 4 bases at J; junction bases unmatched: 5. The CDR3 sequence is 15 residues long. CDR3 region: CASRAGTSGYNEQFF. The CDR3 nucleotides read TGTGCCAGCAGGGCCGGGACTAGCGGATACAATGAGCAGTTCTTC.

This clonotype has a count of ten or more. The V gene is TRBV18, the J gene TRBJ1-2; D not certain. V was shortened by 3 bases and J by 1 base, with 12 bases between the two germline ends. Looked up from germline, CDR1 is KGHSH and CDR2 is LQKENI. This CDR3 is built from 15 residues. This CDR3 is CASSPQEDINYGYTF. CDR3 DNA: TGTGCCAGCTCACCGCAGGAGGATATTAACTATGGCTACACCTTC.

This clonotype appeared a few times. The rearrangement links TRBV28 to TRBJ2-3; 10 bases are shared with TRBD2. Germline CDR1 and CDR2: MDHEN and SYDVKM. Trimming cost V 3 bases and J 5 bases; bases outside gene matches: 8. The CDR3 loop spans 16 amino acids. CDR3 DNA: TGTGCCAGCAGTTTGTTCGAGCGGGAGGGGGTAGATACGCAGTATTTT. Its protein is CASSLFEREGVDTQYF.

About this clonotype: The germline gene is not matched at one end of the junction; a read error may be the cause. The gene calls are TRBV18 and TRBJ2-2, with 7 nucleotides matching TRBD1. There are 17 residues in the CDR3. Germline loops: CDR1 KGHSH, CDR2 LQKENI. CDR3: CASSPSQGVPNTGELSF. CDR3 coding DNA: TGTGCCAGCTCACCCTCCCAGGGGGTTCCAAACACCGGGGAGCTGTCTTTT.

The sample holds a few counts of this clonotype. This sequence joins TRBV29-1 and TRBJ1-3, with D unclear. V lost 4 bases and J lost 0, with 10 bases in between. Looked up from germline, CDR1 is SQVTM and CDR2 is ANQGSEA. There are 14 residues in the CDR3. CDR3: CSVVGGFSGNTIYF. The CDR3 coding sequence is TGCAGCGTTGTGGGCGGATTCTCTGGAAACACCATATATTTT. The whole variable domain, remainder taken from reference TRBV29-1 and TRBJ1-3, is SAVISQKPSRDICQRGTSLTIQCQVDSQVTMMFWYRQQPGQSLTLIATANQGSEATYESGFVIDKFPISRPNLTFSTLTVSNMSPEDSSIYLCSVVGGFSGNTIYFGEGSWLTVV.

Worth noting for this clonotype: Being one base from a much bigger clone, this may be a read error. The rearrangement links TRBV9 to TRBJ1-5; D is undetermined. The CDR3 sequence is 14 residues long. Germline V CDR1 and CDR2: SGDLS, YYNGEE. The CDR3 DNA reads as TGTGCCAGCAGCGTCTCGGGGTCCAATCAGCCCCAGCCTTTT. Its protein product is CASSVSGSNQPQPF.

This clonotype was observed a handful of times. The chain employs TRBV5-1 and TRBJ2-3, with TRBD1 as a possible D gene (5 bases). With 0 bases removed from V and 4 bases from J, the gap between germline ends came to 6 bases. Germline assignment: CDR1 SGHRS and CDR2 YFSETQ. The CDR3 is 13 amino acids. CDR3 nucleotides: TGCGCCAGCAGCTTGGTAGGGGCAGATACGCAGTATTTT. It translates to CASSLVGADTQYF.

This clonotype was counted at least ten times. The chain is built from TRBV6-1 and TRBJ1-1, with D possibly matching TRBD1 (5 bases). The CDR3 runs 16 residues. Per the germline V gene, CDR1 is MNHNS and CDR2 is SASEGT. V lost 1 base to trimming and J lost 1 base, with 13 bases between them. The CDR3 is CASSEEVAGGNTEAFF. CDR3 DNA sequence: TGTGCCAGCAGTGAAGAAGTGGCGGGGGGGAACACTGAAGCTTTCTTT.

This clonotype was seen a handful of times. The chain links TRBV12-5 to TRBJ2-1; D is perhaps TRBD2 (7 bases). V was cut by 3 bases and J by 9 bases, with 18 bases left in between. The CDR3 is 15 residues long. The germline V gene encodes CDR1 LGHNT and CDR2 FRNRAP. CDR3 amino acids: CASGFDRGGVLEQFF. The DNA of the CDR3 is TGTGCTAGTGGTTTTGATAGGGGGGGGGTTCTTGAGCAGTTCTTC.

This clonotype was detected only once. The J gene is TRBJ2-1, the V gene TRBV20-1, with TRBD2 matching 13 bases. V shed 0 bases, J shed 9 bases, and the junction held 8 bases outside the gene matches. Per the germline V gene, CDR1 is DFQATT and CDR2 is SNEGSKA (reference sequence). The CDR3 sequence is 16 residues long. CDR3 amino acids: CSARDSLAGGWGEQFF. In DNA form, the CDR3 reads TGCAGTGCTAGAGATTCACTAGCGGGGGGGTGGGGTGAGCAGTTCTTC.

This clonotype occurred many times. V is TRBV2 and J is TRBJ2-7; D unclear. This CDR3 contains 13 residues. Germline CDR1 reads SNHLY; CDR2 reads FYNNEI. Trimming took off 3 bases at V and 2 bases at J, with 8 bases between the two ends. The CDR3 protein is CASSDMSPYEQYF. The DNA for the CDR3 is TGTGCCAGCAGTGACATGTCCCCCTACGAGCAGTACTTC.

The gene calls are TRBV20-1 and TRBJ1-5; no firm D call. The CDR3 loop spans 21 amino acids. Germline values: CDR1 DFQATT, CDR2 SNEGSKA (reference sequence). Trimming left V 1 base short and J 0 bases short, with 28 bases between. CDR3 protein: CSARVLGSPSFSWYSNQPQHF. The CDR3 nucleotides read TGCAGTGCTAGAGTGTTGGGGTCTCCATCCTTTTCGTGGTATAGCAATCAGCCCCAGCATTTT.